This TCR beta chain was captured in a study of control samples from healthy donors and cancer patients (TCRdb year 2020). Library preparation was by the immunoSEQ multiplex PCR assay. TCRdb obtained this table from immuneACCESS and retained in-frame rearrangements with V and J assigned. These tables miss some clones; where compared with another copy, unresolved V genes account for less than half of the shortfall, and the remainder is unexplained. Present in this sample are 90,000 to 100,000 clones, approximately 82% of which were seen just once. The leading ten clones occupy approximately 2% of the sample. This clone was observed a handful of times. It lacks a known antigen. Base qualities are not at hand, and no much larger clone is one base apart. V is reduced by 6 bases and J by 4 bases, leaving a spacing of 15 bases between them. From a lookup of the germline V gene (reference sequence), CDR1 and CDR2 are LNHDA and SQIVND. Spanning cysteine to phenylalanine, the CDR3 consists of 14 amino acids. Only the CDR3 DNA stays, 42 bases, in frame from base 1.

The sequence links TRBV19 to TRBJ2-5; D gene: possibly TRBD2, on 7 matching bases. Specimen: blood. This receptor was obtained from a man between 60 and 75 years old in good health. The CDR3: CASRGGAVPETQYF. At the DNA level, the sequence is TGTGCCAGTAGGGGGGGGGCCGTCCCAGAGACCCAGTACTTC.